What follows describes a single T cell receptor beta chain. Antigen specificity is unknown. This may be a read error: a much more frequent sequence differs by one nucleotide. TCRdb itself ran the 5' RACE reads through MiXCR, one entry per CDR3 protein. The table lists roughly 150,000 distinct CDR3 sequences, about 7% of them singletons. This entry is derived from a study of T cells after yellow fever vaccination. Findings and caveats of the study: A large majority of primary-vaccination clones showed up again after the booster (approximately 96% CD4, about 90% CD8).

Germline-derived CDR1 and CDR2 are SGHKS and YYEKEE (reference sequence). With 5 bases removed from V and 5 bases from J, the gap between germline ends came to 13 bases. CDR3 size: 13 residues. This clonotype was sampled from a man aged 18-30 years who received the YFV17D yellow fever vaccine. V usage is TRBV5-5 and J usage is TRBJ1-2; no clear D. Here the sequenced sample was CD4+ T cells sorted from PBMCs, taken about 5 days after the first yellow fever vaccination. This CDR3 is CASRPGRDYGYTF. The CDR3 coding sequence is TGTGCCAGCAGACCGGGGAGAGATTATGGCTACACCTTC.